These 31 T cell receptor beta chains came from one sample sequenced in a study of memory CD4+ T cells and cytomegalovirus serostatus. Single viable CD3+CD4+CD8-CD45RO+ cells were sorted as the memory CD4+ T cells. TCRdb's table, derived via immunoSEQ multiplex PCR, lists solely in-frame clones and lacks some. The table has 50,000 or so clones, about 83% seen once; the top ten hold 2%. Source material: memory CD4+ T cells from blood. The source of these receptors is an adult in good health and CMV-seropositive.

In DNA, the CDR3 is TGTGCCAGCGGCGGAGGCCCAGCTAACTATGGCTACACCTTC. Protein sequence: CASGGGPANYGYTF. The chain combines TRBV6-1 with TRBJ1-2; D is uncertain. The germline V gene encodes CDR1 MNHNS and CDR2 SASEGT. V dropped 8 bases and J dropped 0 bases, with 13 bases sitting between them. The CDR3 consists of 14 residues.

The genes are TRBV28 and TRBJ2-5; D call uncertain. The CDR3 length is 14 residues. CDR1 and CDR2 from the germline V gene are MDHEN and SYDVKM. V was shortened by 2 bases and J by 5 bases, with 12 bases between the two germline ends. The CDR3: CASSLGTTAETQYF. CDR3 bases: TGTGCCAGCAGTTTAGGCACTACAGCGGAGACCCAGTACTTC.

The chain couples TRBV28 to TRBJ1-2; tentative D call: TRBD1 (5 bases). The V and J ends lost 7 bases and 7 bases respectively, with 13 bases between them. Germline loops: CDR1 MDHEN, CDR2 SYDVKM. This CDR3 is built from 12 residues. This chain's CDR3 is CASISGRAGYTF. CDR3 bases: TGTGCCAGCATCTCGGGGCGGGCTGGCTACACCTTC.

The V gene is TRBV5-1, the J gene TRBJ2-5; D is ambiguous. This CDR3 comprises 14 residues. V dropped 2 bases and J dropped 0 bases, with 8 bases sitting between them. CDR1 and CDR2 (germline): SGHRS, YFSETQ. The CDR3 sequence is CASSFANNQETQYF. In nucleotides, the CDR3 is TGCGCCAGCAGCTTCGCGAACAACCAAGAGACCCAGTACTTC.

This chain joins TRBV5-1 and TRBJ2-5; no reliable D call. CDR1 is SGHRS and CDR2 is YFSETQ in the germline V gene. There are 12 residues in the CDR3. V shed 0 bases and J shed 5 bases, with 5 bases lying between them. As DNA, the CDR3 is TGCGCCAGCAGCTTGGTTCGGGAGACCCAGTACTTC. It is translated as CASSLVRETQYF.

V and J are TRBV7-2 and TRBJ1-1; 7 nucleotides agree with TRBD1. Germline V gives CDR1 SGHTA, CDR2 FQGNSA. V was pared by 6 bases and J by 4 bases, with 11 bases of the junction left unmatched. CDR3 length: 15 amino acids. The CDR3 spells CASSPRQGSVTEAFF. The CDR3 DNA reads as TGTGCCAGCAGTCCCCGACAGGGTAGCGTCACTGAAGCTTTCTTT.

This clone was observed a single time. The rearrangement uses TRBV4-2 and TRBJ1-3; 12 bases are a match to TRBD1. CDR1 and CDR2 from the germline V gene are LGHNA and YNFKEQ. Germline trimming cut 2 bases from V and 4 bases from J; bases unmatched to any gene: 12. There are 19 residues in the CDR3. The CDR3: CASSQSAGGQGARGNTIYF. In nucleotides, the CDR3 is TGTGCCAGCAGCCAAAGTGCTGGGGGACAGGGGGCAAGAGGAAACACCATATATTTT.

The chain combines TRBV4-1 with TRBJ1-4, with a possible D match to TRBD1 (5 bases). This CDR3 spans 18 amino acids. The V end lost 2 bases, the J end lost 10 bases, and 26 bases lay between the germline ends. CDR1 and CDR2 (germline): MGHRA, YSYEKL. The CDR3 reads CASSQPRRDGLGRGKLFF. Written as DNA, the CDR3 is TGCGCCAGCAGCCAACCCCGCCGGGACGGTCTAGGAAGGGGAAAACTGTTTTTT.

The sample holds one count of this clone. The chain uses TRBV15 and TRBJ2-2; D might be TRBD1 (5 bases). V lost 1 base and J lost 5, with 11 bases in between. Per germline, CDR1 LNHNV and CDR2 YYDKDF (reference sequence). This CDR3 has 15 amino acids. This CDR3 is CATSRALGDTGELFF. The CDR3 DNA reads as TGTGCCACCAGCAGAGCTCTAGGGGATACCGGGGAGCTGTTTTTT.

The genes are TRBV4-2 and TRBJ2-3; 9 positions agree with TRBD2. CDR1 LGHNA and CDR2 YNFKEQ come from the germline V gene. V was pared by 1 base and J by 3 bases, with 5 bases of the junction left unmatched. The CDR3 has 16 residues. The CDR3 nucleotides read TGTGCCAGCAGCCAAGTCACTAGCGGGCGGACAGATACGCAGTATTTT. Translated: CASSQVTSGRTDTQYF.

This sequence joins TRBV7-8 and TRBJ1-5; D ambiguous. Germline V gene lookup returns CDR1 SGHVS and CDR2 FQNEAQ. Trimming removed 1 base at V and 0 bases at J, with 7 bases between. The CDR3 sequence is 15 residues long. The CDR3 DNA sequence: TGTGCCAGCAGCTTAGATAGAAATAGCAATCAGCCCCAGCATTTT. This codes for CASSLDRNSNQPQHF.

The CDR3 here is CASSYGGNTGELFF. CDR3 DNA: TGTGCCAGCAGTTACGGGGGGAACACCGGGGAGCTGTTTTTT. The chain joins TRBV6-5 to TRBJ2-2; D assignment may be TRBD1 or TRBD2 (5 bases each). Trimming took off 2 bases at V and 1 base at J, with 5 bases between the two ends. CDR3 length equals 14 residues. Per the germline V gene, CDR1 is MNHEY and CDR2 is SVGAGI.

J is TRBJ1-4 and V is TRBV5-1, with 7 bases matching TRBD1. Germline CDR1 SGHRS, CDR2 YFSETQ. Germline trimming cut 1 base from V and 7 bases from J; bases unmatched to any gene: 7. The CDR3 has 15 residues. CDR3 amino acids: CASSLIPTGSEKLFF. The CDR3 nucleotides are TGCGCCAGCAGCTTGATACCGACAGGGTCTGAAAAACTGTTTTTT.

The gene calls are TRBV14 and TRBJ2-5; D ambiguous. CDR1 and CDR2 from the germline V gene are SGHDN and FVKESK. Trimming removed 4 bases at V and 11 bases at J, with 23 bases between. This CDR3 comprises 15 residues. The CDR3 sequence: CASSPTPVTYIRQYF. The CDR3 DNA sequence: TGTGCCAGCAGCCCTACTCCTGTCACTTACATCAGGCAGTACTTC.

This chain joins TRBV5-5 and TRBJ1-4; no definite D call. Trimming left V 0 bases short and J 2 bases short, with 11 bases between. From germline, CDR1 is SGHKS and CDR2 YYEKEE (reference sequence). There are 16 residues in the CDR3. CDR3 loop: CASSLAPRGTNEKLFF. DNA of the CDR3: TGTGCCAGCAGCTTGGCCCCCCGAGGGACTAATGAAAAACTGTTTTTT.

The chain employs TRBV19 and TRBJ2-5; 12 nucleotides align to TRBD2. The CDR3 loop spans 15 amino acids. Germline CDR1 LNHDA, CDR2 SQIVND (reference sequence). V was pared by 6 bases and J by 5 bases, with 7 bases of the junction left unmatched. The CDR3 loop is CASRLAGGPGETQYF. The CDR3 coding sequence is TGTGCCAGTAGGCTAGCGGGAGGGCCGGGGGAGACCCAGTACTTC.

The genes are TRBV6-1 and TRBJ1-2, with 8 bases fitting TRBD1. Germline CDR1 is MNHNS and CDR2 is SASEGT. This CDR3 region has 14 residues. V dropped 6 bases and J dropped 4; count of bases not matched to a gene: 7. The CDR3 is CASRVDRGGYGYTF. Written as DNA, the CDR3 is TGTGCCAGCAGGGTCGACAGGGGAGGCTATGGCTACACCTTC.

The rearrangement links TRBV14 to TRBJ1-1; 8 bases map to TRBD1. Germline V gives CDR1 SGHDN, CDR2 FVKESK. The CDR3 extends over 15 amino acids. The trim removed 4 bases at V and 2 bases at J, leaving 6 bases unmatched. As DNA, the CDR3 is TGTGCCAGCAGCCGACTGACAGGGGCCAACACTGAAGCTTTCTTT. This translates into CASSRLTGANTEAFF.

This clone was detected a few times. J is TRBJ1-1 and V is TRBV29-1, with D hard to call. V gave up 2 bases and J gave up 0 bases, with 7 bases separating them. The length of the CDR3 is 13 residues. Germline loops: CDR1 SQVTM, CDR2 ANQGSEA. CDR3 sequence (DNA): TGCAGCGTTGAATCATCCTTGAACACTGAAGCTTTCTTT. It encodes CSVESSLNTEAFF. The full variable domain, its missing parts supplied by reference TRBV29-1 and TRBJ1-1, is SAVISQKPSRDICQRGTSLTIQCQVDSQVTMMFWYRQQPGQSLTLIATANQGSEATYESGFVIDKFPISRPNLTFSTLTVSNMSPEDSSIYLCSVESSLNTEAFFGQGTRLTVV.

The chain carries TRBV5-4 and TRBJ1-6; D is undetermined. CDR1 is SGHNT and CDR2 is YYREEE in the germline V gene (reference sequence). Trimming left V 4 bases short and J 5 bases short, with 7 bases between. The CDR3 spans 13 residues. The CDR3 is CASSPTDNSPLHF. The CDR3, as DNA: TGTGCCAGCAGCCCGACCGATAATTCACCCCTCCACTTT. The whole variable domain, filled in from reference TRBV5-4 and TRBJ1-6, reads ETGVTQSPTHLIKTRGQQVTLRCSSQSGHNTVSWYQQALGQGPQFIFQYYREEENGRGNFPPRFSGLQFPNYSSELNVNALELDDSALYLCASSPTDNSPLHFGNGTRLTVT.

The chain is built from TRBV28 and TRBJ1-2; D gene uncertain. V dropped 6 bases and J dropped 3 bases, with 17 bases sitting between them. Germline CDR1 is MDHEN and CDR2 is SYDVKM. The CDR3 sequence is 15 residues long. The CDR3 loop is CASSPRTLNYYGYTF. The CDR3 coding sequence is TGTGCCAGCAGCCCAAGGACCCTCAATTACTATGGCTACACCTTC.

This rearrangement joins TRBV7-5 to TRBJ2-5; TRBD2 was called by the table and not checked on the DNA. TRBV7-5 is labeled a pseudogene. This CDR3 region has 12 residues. In DNA, the CDR3 is TGTGTCAGAAGCCCTCTAGAAGGGACCCAGTACTTC. Translated, it gives CVRSPLEGTQYF.

V is TRBV25-1 and J is TRBJ2-5; 10 bases match TRBD1. This CDR3 is 16 amino acids long. Germline V CDR1 and CDR2: MGHDK, SYGVNS. J gave up 5 bases and V 2 bases, and 8 bases lay outside the gene matches. CDR3 loop: CASSEVGTGEWETQYF. CDR3 coding DNA: TGTGCCAGCAGTGAAGTCGGGACAGGGGAGTGGGAGACCCAGTACTTC.

The chain uses TRBV28 and TRBJ1-1, with 7 bases fitting TRBD1. This CDR3 region has 17 residues. Germline V gene data show CDR1 as MDHEN and CDR2 as SYDVKM. Trimming removed 4 bases from V and 5 bases from J; junction bases left unmatched: 16. CDR3 DNA: TGTGCCAGCAGTTATGCTATGAGCCTCAGGGGGATTACTGAAGCTTTCTTT. Protein: CASSYAMSLRGITEAFF.

This clone was seen a handful of times. The V gene is TRBV5-1, the J gene TRBJ2-7, with TRBD1 matching 7 bases. J was trimmed by 3 bases and V by 4 bases; bases with no gene match: 7. CDR1 is SGHRS and CDR2 is YFSETQ in the germline V gene. The CDR3 runs to 14 residues. CDR3 in DNA: TGCGCCAGCAGCCCTCGGACAGGACTCTACGAGCAGTACTTC. The encoded protein is CASSPRTGLYEQYF.

CDR3 in DNA: TGTGCCTGGAGTGCCGCCCGTGAGCAGTTCTTC. It encodes CAWSAAREQFF. The gene calls are TRBV30 and TRBJ2-1, with D unclear. V was shortened by 1 base and J by 9 bases, with 7 bases between the two germline ends. Germline assignment: CDR1 GTSNPN and CDR2 SVGIG (reference sequence). The CDR3 is 11 residues long.

The chain links TRBV7-9 to TRBJ1-1; 7 bases line up with TRBD1. The CDR3 sequence is 14 residues long. CDR1 SEHNR and CDR2 FQNEAQ come from the germline V gene (reference sequence). V lost 4 bases and J lost 4; bases outside the gene matches: 6. The DNA for the CDR3 is TGTGCCAGCAGCTCCTACGACAGGGTCACTGAAGCTTTCTTT. This codes for CASSSYDRVTEAFF. Together with reference TRBV7-9 and TRBJ1-1, the CDR3 gives the full variable domain: DTGVSQNPRHKITKRGQNVTFRCDPISEHNRLYWYRQTLGQGPEFLTYFQNEAQLEKSRLLSDRFSAERPKGSFSTLEIQRTEQGDSAMYLCASSSYDRVTEAFFGQGTRLTVV.

This clone was observed once. The CDR3 spells CASSWSQEETQYF. As DNA, the CDR3 is TGTGCCAGCAGTTGGTCACAGGAAGAGACCCAGTACTTC. The V and J genes are TRBV6-6 and TRBJ2-5, with a possible D match to TRBD1 (5 bases). There are 13 residues in the CDR3. V shed 4 bases and J shed 3 bases, with 9 bases lying between them. Germline V gene sequence: CDR1 MNHNY, CDR2 SVGAGI (reference sequence).

V is TRBV27 and J is TRBJ1-2; D unclear. This CDR3 is 14 amino acids long. V lost 3 bases and J 4 bases, leaving 12 bases between the germline ends. From germline, CDR1 is MNHEY and CDR2 SMNVEV (reference sequence). CDR3 loop: CASSLPGRIYGYTF. The CDR3 DNA reads TGTGCCAGCAGTTTGCCCGGACGGATCTATGGCTACACCTTC.

The V call is TRBV4-1, the J call TRBJ1-1; D is ambiguous. V lost 0 bases and J 6 bases, leaving 14 bases between the germline ends. The CDR3 consists of 15 residues. Germline V gives CDR1 MGHRA, CDR2 YSYEKL. The CDR3 coding sequence is TGCGCCAGCAGCCAAGATGAGCAGGTGTTACCTGAAGCTTTCTTT. It is translated as CASSQDEQVLPEAFF.

The chain combines TRBV7-9 with TRBJ2-1; D remains unclear. Looked up from germline, CDR1 is SEHNR and CDR2 is FQNEAQ (reference sequence). The CDR3 has 11 amino acids. V was trimmed by 1 base and J by 15 bases, leaving 10 bases between them. CDR3 in DNA: TGTGCCAGCAGCTTAGATGCGCTCGGGTTCTTC. Amino acids: CASSLDALGFF.